One and the same sample provided the 21 T cell receptor beta chains below, sequenced in a study of blood T cell repertoires in COVID-19. Generated by immunoSEQ multiplex PCR, the TCRdb table keeps only in-frame clones and is missing some. Of around 500,000 clones listed, 75% to 90% are singletons. The sequenced sample consisted of peripheral blood. Receptors originate from a human donor in a cohort sampled during active COVID-19.

J is TRBJ2-1 and V is TRBV3-1 (or the pseudogene TRBV3-2); 9 positions agree with TRBD1. The ends lost 0 bases at V and 2 bases at J; junction bases unmatched: 2. The CDR3 sequence is 16 residues long. Looked up from germline, CDR1 is LGHDT and CDR2 is YNNKEL (reference sequence). Here the CDR3 reads CASSQEGQGPYNEQFF. The DNA for the CDR3 is TGTGCCAGCAGCCAAGAGGGACAGGGACCCTACAATGAGCAGTTCTTC.

The chain has TRBV3-1 (or the pseudogene TRBV3-2) and TRBJ1-5; D is perhaps TRBD1 (6 bases). Per germline, CDR1 LGHDT and CDR2 YNNKEL (reference sequence). Trimming took off 2 bases at V and 3 bases at J, with 11 bases between the two ends. This CDR3 has 15 residues. CDR3 nucleotides: TGTGCCAGCAGCCAAAACAGGGATCCCAATCAGCCCCAGCATTTT. Amino acid sequence: CASSQNRDPNQPQHF.

The rearrangement links TRBV5-5 to TRBJ2-5, with D uncertain. This CDR3 is 14 amino acids long. CDR1 is SGHKS, CDR2 YYEKEE, per germline (reference sequence). Trimming took off 2 bases at V and 3 bases at J, with 11 bases between the two ends. The CDR3: CASSFLPREETQYF. As DNA, the CDR3 is TGTGCCAGCAGCTTCCTCCCGAGAGAAGAGACCCAGTACTTC.

The chain employs TRBV6-5 and TRBJ2-3; no reliable D call. Germline CDR1 is MNHEY and CDR2 is SVGAGI. V dropped 6 bases and J dropped 0 bases, with 13 bases sitting between them. This CDR3 comprises 15 residues. The CDR3 DNA follows: TGTGCCAGCAGAACACCGGGTTCCAGCACAGATACGCAGTATTTT. The encoded protein is CASRTPGSSTDTQYF.

The gene calls are TRBV14 and TRBJ1-1, with D possibly matching TRBD1 (5 bases). The CDR3 has 15 amino acids. Trimming took 1 base from V and 5 from J, leaving 14 bases between them. Germline assignment: CDR1 SGHDN and CDR2 FVKESK. CDR3 protein: CASSQVGGFTTEAFF. CDR3 DNA sequence: TGTGCCAGCAGCCAAGTTGGGGGGTTTACGACTGAAGCTTTCTTT.

This clone has only a few counts. The chain combines TRBV28 with TRBJ1-2; weak D call: TRBD1 (6 bases). The CDR3 is 15 residues long. V dropped 6 bases and J dropped 4 bases, with 18 bases sitting between them. Germline values: CDR1 MDHEN, CDR2 SYDVKM. The DNA of the CDR3 is TGTGCCAGCAGACCTCGGGACACCCCTACCTATGGCTACACCTTC. Translation: CASRPRDTPTYGYTF.

The chain combines TRBV2 with TRBJ1-1; D gene unclear. This CDR3 comprises 14 residues. The germline V gene has CDR1 SNHLY and CDR2 FYNNEI. Trimming took off 6 bases at V and 4 bases at J, with 15 bases between the two ends. The CDR3 nucleotides are TGTGCCAGCAGGGACTCACGGACTGCCACTGAAGCTTTCTTT. This gives the protein CASRDSRTATEAFF. Supplemented by reference TRBV2 and TRBJ1-1, the full variable domain reads EPEVTQTPSHQVTQMGQEVILRCVPISNHLYFYWYRQILGQKVEFLVSFYNNEISEKSEIFDDQFSVERPDGSNFTLKIRSTKLEDSAMYFCASRDSRTATEAFFGQGTRLTVV.

The chain combines TRBV6-1 with TRBJ1-5; D remains ambiguous. The CDR3 runs 15 residues. The V gene's germline CDR1 is MNHNS and CDR2 SASEGT. Trimming left V 2 bases short and J 0 bases short, with 8 bases between. CDR3 in amino acids: CASSELHLSNQPQHF. CDR3 DNA: TGTGCCAGCAGTGAATTACACCTTAGCAATCAGCCCCAGCATTTT.

The J gene is TRBJ2-7, the V gene TRBV7-2, with 9 bases aligning to TRBD1. Germline V gene data show CDR1 as SGHTA and CDR2 as FQGNSA. V lost 4 bases to trimming and J lost 7 bases; unmatched junction nucleotides: 8. The CDR3 contains 14 residues. The CDR3 sequence: CASSSGTGYGEQYF. The CDR3 nucleotides are TGTGCCAGCAGCTCCGGGACAGGGTATGGAGAGCAGTACTTC.

Here the CDR3 DNA reads TGCAGCGTTGGACTCAAAAACCGGCCCCAGCATTTT. Translating gives CSVGLKNRPQHF. The chain links TRBV29-1 to TRBJ1-5; D unclear. Trimming removed 4 bases at V and 9 bases at J, with 13 bases between. The CDR3 is made up of 12 amino acids. In germline, CDR1 is SQVTM, CDR2 ANQGSEA.

This chain connects TRBV6-1 to TRBJ1-5; D is perhaps TRBD1 (5 bases). Trimming took 0 bases from V and 1 from J, leaving 13 bases between them. The CDR3 covers 17 residues. Germline V CDR1 and CDR2: MNHNS, SASEGT. The CDR3 sequence: CASSEAGRVVSNQPQHF. The CDR3 DNA reads as TGTGCCAGCAGTGAAGCGGGCAGGGTGGTAAGCAATCAGCCCCAGCATTTT.

The rearrangement links TRBV7-2 to TRBJ2-1, with TRBD2 matching 7 bases. The CDR3 spans 15 residues. From germline, CDR1 is SGHTA and CDR2 FQGNSA. V shed 2 bases and J 4 bases; nucleotides not matched to a gene: 5. The DNA for the CDR3 is TGTGCCAGCAGCTTAATGGGGGGGGGATACAATGAGCAGTTCTTC. Its protein is CASSLMGGGYNEQFF.

Worth noting for this clone: This same CDR3 is encoded by further DNA sequences in the sample. V gene TRBV7-3 combines with J gene TRBJ2-1; 10 bases are a match to TRBD2. Per the germline V gene, CDR1 is SGHTA and CDR2 is FQGTGA. V shed 1 base and J 4 bases; nucleotides not matched to a gene: 1. There are 15 residues in the CDR3. CDR3 bases: TGTGCCAGCAGCTTAAAACTAGCGGGATACAATGAGCAGTTCTTC. It yields the protein CASSLKLAGYNEQFF.

The chain has TRBV18 and TRBJ1-2; TRBD1 agrees at 7 bases. This CDR3 is built from 16 residues. V shed 3 bases and J 7 bases; nucleotides not matched to a gene: 14. Germline V lookup: CDR1 KGHSH, CDR2 LQKENI. As DNA, the CDR3 is TGTGCCAGCTCACCTGCCACAGGGGCAAGGGAGGTTGGCTACACCTTC. Protein sequence: CASSPATGAREVGYTF.

The V and J genes are TRBV19 and TRBJ2-5; 9 positions agree with TRBD2. Germline assignment: CDR1 LNHDA and CDR2 SQIVND (reference sequence). V was clipped by 4 bases and J by 5 bases; unmatched bases: 8. This CDR3 contains 15 residues. CDR3: CASSKGREGRETQYF. Here the CDR3 DNA reads TGTGCCAGTAGTAAGGGGCGGGAGGGCCGTGAGACCCAGTACTTC.

The V gene is TRBV23-1, the J gene TRBJ2-7; a weak D match, TRBD2 (6 bases). TRBV23-1 is reported as an ORF; its role is uncertain. V was clipped by 2 bases and J by 1 base, with 18 bases between them. The CDR3 covers 17 residues. The CDR3 sequence is CASSQIQAGNSSYEQYF. The CDR3 coding sequence is TGCGCCAGCAGTCAAATCCAGGCGGGGAATTCGTCCTACGAGCAGTACTTC.

The gene calls are TRBV7-2 and TRBJ2-1; TRBD2 aligns across 15 bases. Germline V gene data show CDR1 as SGHTA and CDR2 as FQGNSA. With 6 bases clipped from V and 2 bases from J, the junction kept 5 bases outside the gene matches. This CDR3 has 17 residues. Here the CDR3 DNA reads TGTGCCAGCAGACAAGGACTAGCGGGAGGGGCCTACAATGAGCAGTTCTTC. Its protein product is CASRQGLAGGAYNEQFF.

The J gene is TRBJ1-1, the V gene TRBV20-1; possible D gene TRBD1, 6 bases. CDR1 DFQATT and CDR2 SNEGSKA come from the germline V gene (reference sequence). This CDR3 is built from 12 residues. V lost 3 bases, J lost 3 bases, and 8 bases lay in between. The CDR3 DNA reads as TGCAGTGCTAGTACAGGGTACACTGAAGCTTTCTTT. Protein sequence: CSASTGYTEAFF.

The rearrangement uses TRBV28 and TRBJ1-1; 9 positions match TRBD1. There are 15 residues in the CDR3. V shed 6 bases and J 4 bases; nucleotides not matched to a gene: 9. The germline V gene has CDR1 MDHEN and CDR2 SYDVKM. CDR3: CASRDRTGGVTEAFF. CDR3 nucleotide sequence: TGTGCCAGCAGGGACCGCACAGGGGGCGTCACTGAAGCTTTCTTT.

The rearrangement links TRBV28 to TRBJ1-6, with D hard to call. CDR1 is MDHEN, CDR2 SYDVKM, per germline. This CDR3 has 14 residues. Trimming left V 3 bases short and J 8 bases short, with 11 bases between. The CDR3 is CASSFTRIYSPLHF. The CDR3 coding sequence is TGTGCCAGCAGTTTTACGCGGATCTATTCACCCCTCCACTTT.

The chain joins TRBV7-2 to TRBJ1-1; 7 nucleotides match TRBD1. J was trimmed by 7 bases and V by 3 bases; bases with no gene match: 5. This CDR3 contains 13 residues. Germline CDR1 reads SGHTA; CDR2 reads FQGNSA. CDR3 in DNA: TGTGCCAGCAGCTTTCCGGGACAGCGTGAAGCTTTCTTT. Encoded protein: CASSFPGQREAFF.